The entry below describes one T cell receptor beta chain. The antigen remains unidentified. A clone one base away is much larger, so this may be a read error. This sample is part of a study of human T cells and chemical hapten exposure. The CDR3 spans 16 residues. CDR1 and CDR2 from the germline V gene are SGHVS and FNYEAQ. One entry per CDR3 protein results from TCRdb running MiXCR on the RACE reads. Among 39,000 or so distinct CDR3 sequences listed, 3% to 4.5% were seen once. Whole-study results and caveats: DPC sensitization did not alter TCRs above 1 in 1000 frequency. Controls formed significantly fewer large CDR3 similarity clusters than expanded TCRs did.

Time point indicated: patch test 1, 2 weeks after DPC sensitization. Treatment of the sample: therapeutic diphenylcyclopropenone sensitization with weekly scalp DPC. Unfractionated whole blood was the source of the extracted total RNA. This chain joins TRBV7-6 and TRBJ2-1; 9 bases match TRBD1. The TCR was taken from a man between 50 and 59 years old with alopecia areata. Some clones in this sample may be carry-over from other donors' samples. This specimen was whole blood, taken in connection with sensitization to the hapten diphenylcyclopropenone (DPC). This CDR3 reads CATSPRPGQGKNEQFF. CDR3 coding DNA: TGTGCCACCAGCCCCCGGCCGGGACAGGGTAAAAATGAGCAGTTCTTC.